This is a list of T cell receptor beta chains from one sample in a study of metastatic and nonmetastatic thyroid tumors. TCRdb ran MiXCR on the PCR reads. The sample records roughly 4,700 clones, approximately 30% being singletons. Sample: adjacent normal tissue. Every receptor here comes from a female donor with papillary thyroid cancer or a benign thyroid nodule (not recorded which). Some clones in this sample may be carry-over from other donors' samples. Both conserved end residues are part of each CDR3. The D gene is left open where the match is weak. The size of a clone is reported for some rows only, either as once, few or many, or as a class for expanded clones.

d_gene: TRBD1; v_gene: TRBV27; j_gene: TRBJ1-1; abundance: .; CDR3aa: CAGSQFQGALNTEAFF; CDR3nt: TGTGCCGGCAGCCAATTCCAGGGGGCGCTGAACACTGAAGCTTTCTTT
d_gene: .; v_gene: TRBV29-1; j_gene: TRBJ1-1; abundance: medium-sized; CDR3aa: CSGLRARGEAFF; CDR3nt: TGCAGCGGGCTTAGGGCCCGAGGTGAAGCTTTCTTT
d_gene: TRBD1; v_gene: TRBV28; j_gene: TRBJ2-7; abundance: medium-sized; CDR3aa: CASSPSVGQGAGEQYF; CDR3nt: TGTGCCAGCAGCCCCTCGGTGGGACAGGGGGCGGGGGAGCAGTACTTC
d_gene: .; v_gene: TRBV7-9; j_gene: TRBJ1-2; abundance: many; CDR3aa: CASSYNPDSYGYTF; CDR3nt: TGTGCCAGCAGCTACAACCCGGACAGCTATGGCTACACCTTC
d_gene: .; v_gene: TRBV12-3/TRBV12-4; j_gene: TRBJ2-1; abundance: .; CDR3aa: CASSFSGPNEQFF; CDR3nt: TGTGCCAGCAGTTTCTCGGGGCCCAATGAGCAGTTCTTC
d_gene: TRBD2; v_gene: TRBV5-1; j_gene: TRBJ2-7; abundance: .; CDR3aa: CASSLEGPGGRHEQYF; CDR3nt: TGCGCCAGCAGCTTGGAAGGCCCGGGAGGGCGACACGAGCAGTACTTC
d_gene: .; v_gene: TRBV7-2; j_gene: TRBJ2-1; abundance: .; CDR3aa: CASSLGPVDSLYNEQFF; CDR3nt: TGTGCCAGCAGCTTAGGGCCCGTTGACAGCCTCTACAATGAGCAGTTCTTC
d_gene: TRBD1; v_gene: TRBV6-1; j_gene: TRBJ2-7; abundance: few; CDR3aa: CASSEGAGEQYF; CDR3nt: TGCGCCAGCAGTGAGGGGGCAGGCGAGCAGTACTTC
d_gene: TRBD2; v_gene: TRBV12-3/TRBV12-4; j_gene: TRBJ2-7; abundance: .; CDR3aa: CASSLGLAGGEQYF; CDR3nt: TGTGCCAGCAGTTTAGGACTAGCGGGAGGTGAGCAGTACTTC
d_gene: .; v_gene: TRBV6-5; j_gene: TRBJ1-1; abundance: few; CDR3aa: CASSYLGETEAFF; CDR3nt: TGTGCCAGCAGTTACTTGGGGGAAACTGAAGCTTTCTTT
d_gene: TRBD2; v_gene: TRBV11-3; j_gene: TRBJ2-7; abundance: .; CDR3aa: CASSLLAGGTYEQYF; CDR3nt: TGTGCCAGCAGCCTGCTAGCGGGAGGGACCTACGAGCAGTACTTC
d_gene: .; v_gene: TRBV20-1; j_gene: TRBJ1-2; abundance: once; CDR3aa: CSASVGPPNYGYTF; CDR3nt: TGCAGTGCTAGTGTGGGTCCACCTAACTATGGCTACACCTTC
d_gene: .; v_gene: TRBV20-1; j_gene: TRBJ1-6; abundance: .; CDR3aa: CSLGAGAINSPLHF; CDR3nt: TGCAGCTTGGGGGCAGGGGCAATCAATTCACCCCTCCACTTT
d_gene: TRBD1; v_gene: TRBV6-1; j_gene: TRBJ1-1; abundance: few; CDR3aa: CASVSLGQGARTEAFF; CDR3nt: TGTGCCAGCGTATCCTTAGGACAGGGGGCGCGTACTGAAGCTTTCTTT
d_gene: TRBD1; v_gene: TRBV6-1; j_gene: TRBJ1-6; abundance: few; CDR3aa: CASSRKTGLESPLHF; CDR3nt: TGTGCCAGCAGTCGAAAGACAGGGCTGGAATCACCCCTCCACTTT
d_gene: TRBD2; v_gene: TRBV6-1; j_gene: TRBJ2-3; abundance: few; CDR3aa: CASSEVPGGPSDTQYF; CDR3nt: TGTGCCAGCAGTGAAGTCCCGGGGGGGCCGTCGGATACGCAGTATTTT
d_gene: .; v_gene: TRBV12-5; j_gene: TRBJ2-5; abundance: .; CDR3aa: CASGLVTDKTQYF; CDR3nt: TGTGCTAGTGGTTTGGTAACAGACAAGACCCAGTACTTC
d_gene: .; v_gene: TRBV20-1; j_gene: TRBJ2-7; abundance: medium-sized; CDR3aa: CSARDTLGELEQYF; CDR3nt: TGCAGTGCTAGAGATACCCTAGGGGAGCTCGAGCAGTACTTC
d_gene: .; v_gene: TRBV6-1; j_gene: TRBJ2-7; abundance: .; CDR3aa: CASSELDSLTTYEQYF; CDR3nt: TGTGCCAGCAGTGAACTGGACAGCTTAACCACCTACGAGCAGTACTTC
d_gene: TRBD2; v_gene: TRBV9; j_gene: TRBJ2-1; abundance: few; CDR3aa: CASSEAVGLAGGEQFF; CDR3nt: TGTGCCAGCAGCGAGGCAGTTGGACTAGCGGGAGGTGAGCAGTTCTTC
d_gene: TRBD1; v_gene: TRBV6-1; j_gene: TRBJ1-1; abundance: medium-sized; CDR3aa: CASLPTGQGTEAFF; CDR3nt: TGTGCCAGCTTACCTACGGGACAGGGGACTGAAGCTTTCTTT
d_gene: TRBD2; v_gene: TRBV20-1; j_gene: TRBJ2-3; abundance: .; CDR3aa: CSAYLGWASGRARATDTQYF; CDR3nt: TGCAGTGCCTACCTCGGGTGGGCTAGCGGGAGGGCCAGGGCCACAGATACGCAGTATTTT
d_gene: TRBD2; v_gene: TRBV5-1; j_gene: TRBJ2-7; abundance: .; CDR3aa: CASSFGASGGLLYEQYF; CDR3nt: TGCGCCAGCAGCTTCGGGGCTAGCGGGGGGTTGCTCTACGAGCAGTACTTC
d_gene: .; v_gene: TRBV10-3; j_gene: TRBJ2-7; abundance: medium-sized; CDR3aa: CAISEALSAFSYEQYF; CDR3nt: TGTGCCATCAGTGAGGCGTTATCAGCCTTCTCCTACGAGCAGTACTTC
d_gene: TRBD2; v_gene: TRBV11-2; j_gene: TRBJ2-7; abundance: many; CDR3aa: CASSLDPSGRGEQYF; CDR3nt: TGTGCCAGCAGCTTAGATCCTAGCGGGAGGGGGGAGCAGTACTTC
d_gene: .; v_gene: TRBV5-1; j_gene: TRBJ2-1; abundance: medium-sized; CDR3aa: CASSLLGSPYNEQFF; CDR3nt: TGCGCCAGCAGCTTGCTTGGCTCCCCCTACAATGAGCAGTTCTTC
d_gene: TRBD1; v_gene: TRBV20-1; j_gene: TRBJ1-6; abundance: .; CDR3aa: CSASRQGGNSPLHF; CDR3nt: TGCAGTGCTAGCCGACAGGGCGGTAATTCACCCCTCCACTTT
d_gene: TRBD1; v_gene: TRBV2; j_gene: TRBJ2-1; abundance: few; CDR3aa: CATGQGRNEQFF; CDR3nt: TGTGCTACCGGACAGGGGCGCAATGAGCAGTTCTTC
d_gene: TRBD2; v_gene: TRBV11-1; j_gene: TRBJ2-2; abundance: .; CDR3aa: CASSFPTSGRDTGELFF; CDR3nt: TGTGCCAGCAGCTTTCCGACTAGCGGGAGAGACACCGGGGAGCTGTTTTTT
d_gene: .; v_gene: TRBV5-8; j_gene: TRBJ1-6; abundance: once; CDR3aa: CASSFSGGGSPLHF; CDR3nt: TGTGCCAGCAGCTTCTCGGGGGGTGGTTCACCCCTCCACTTT
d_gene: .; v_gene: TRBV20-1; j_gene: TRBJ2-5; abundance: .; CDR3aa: CSARSVTSGGETQYF; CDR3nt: TGCAGTGCCCGCTCGGTGACTAGTGGGGGAGAGACCCAGTACTTC
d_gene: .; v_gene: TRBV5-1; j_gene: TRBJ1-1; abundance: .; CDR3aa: CASRVQGMGEAFF; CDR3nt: TGCGCCAGCAGGGTACAGGGAATGGGTGAAGCTTTCTTT
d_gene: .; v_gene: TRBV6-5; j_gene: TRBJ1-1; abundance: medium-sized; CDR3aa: CASSYLGGTEAFF; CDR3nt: TGTGCCAGCAGTTACCTGGGGGGCACTGAAGCTTTCTTT
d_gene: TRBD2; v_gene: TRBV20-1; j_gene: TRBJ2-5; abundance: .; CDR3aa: CSAIVDGGATKTQYF; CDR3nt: TGCAGTGCCATTGTGGACGGGGGGGCAACAAAGACCCAGTACTTC
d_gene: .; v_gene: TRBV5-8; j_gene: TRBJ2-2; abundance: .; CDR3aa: CASSFRRVSGELFF; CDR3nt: TGTGCCAGCAGCTTCCGACGTGTGAGCGGGGAGCTGTTTTTT
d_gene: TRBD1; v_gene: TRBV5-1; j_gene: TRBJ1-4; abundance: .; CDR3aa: CASSLRGPGQPNEKLFF; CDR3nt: TGCGCCAGCAGCCTACGCGGCCCGGGACAGCCTAATGAAAAACTGTTTTTT
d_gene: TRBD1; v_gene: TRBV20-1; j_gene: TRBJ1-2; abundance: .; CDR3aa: CSARDPTTGWGLGYTF; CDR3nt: TGCAGTGCTAGGGATCCCACGACAGGGTGGGGTCTAGGCTACACCTTC
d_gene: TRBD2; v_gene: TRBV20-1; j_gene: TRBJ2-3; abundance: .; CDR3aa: CSATSGSSDTQYF; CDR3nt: TGCAGTGCTACTAGCGGGAGTTCGGATACGCAGTATTTT
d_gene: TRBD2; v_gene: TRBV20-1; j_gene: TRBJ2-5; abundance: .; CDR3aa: CSAGEAGGQETQYF; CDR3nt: TGCAGTGCTGGAGAAGCGGGGGGTCAAGAGACCCAGTACTTC
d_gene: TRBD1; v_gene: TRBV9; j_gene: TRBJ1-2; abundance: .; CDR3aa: CASSVEVGQGYNGYTF; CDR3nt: TGTGCCAGCAGCGTAGAGGTGGGACAGGGTTATAATGGCTACACCTTC
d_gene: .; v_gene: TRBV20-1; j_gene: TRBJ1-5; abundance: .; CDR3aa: CSARWCTGYNQPQHF; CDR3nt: TGCAGTGCTAGATGGTGTACAGGGTACAACCAGCCCCAGCATTTT
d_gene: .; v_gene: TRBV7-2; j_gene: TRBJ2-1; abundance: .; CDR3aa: CASSSGPWNEQFF; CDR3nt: TGTGCCAGCAGCTCAGGGCCCTGGAATGAGCAGTTCTTC
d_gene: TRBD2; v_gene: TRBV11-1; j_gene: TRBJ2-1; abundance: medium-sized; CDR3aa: CASSLALRAWTSGRGRNNEQFF; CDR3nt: TGTGCCAGCAGCTTAGCGCTAAGAGCGTGGACTAGCGGGAGAGGGAGAAACAATGAGCAGTTCTTC
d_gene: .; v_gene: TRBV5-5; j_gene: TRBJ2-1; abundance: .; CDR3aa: CASSLALSSYNEQFF; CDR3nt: TGTGCCAGCAGCTTGGCCTTAAGCTCCTACAATGAGCAGTTCTTC
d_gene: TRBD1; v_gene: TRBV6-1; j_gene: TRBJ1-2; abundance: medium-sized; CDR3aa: CATQGALSYGYTF; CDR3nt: TGTGCCACCCAGGGGGCCTTGAGCTATGGCTACACCTTC
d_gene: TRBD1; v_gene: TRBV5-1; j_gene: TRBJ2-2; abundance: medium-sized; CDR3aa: CASSLGQGAIGELFF; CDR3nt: TGCGCCAGCAGCTTGGGACAGGGGGCGATCGGGGAGCTGTTTTTT
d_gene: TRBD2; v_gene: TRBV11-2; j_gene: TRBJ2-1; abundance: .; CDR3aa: CASNPGTSGFKNEQFF; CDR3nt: TGTGCCAGCAACCCCGGGACTAGCGGATTTAAGAATGAGCAGTTCTTC
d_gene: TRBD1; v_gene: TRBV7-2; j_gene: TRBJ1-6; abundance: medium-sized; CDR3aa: CASSLDRGHIHF; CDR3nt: TGTGCCAGCAGCCTTGACAGGGGGCATATCCACTTT
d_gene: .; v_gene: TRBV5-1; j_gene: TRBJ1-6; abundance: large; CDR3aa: CASSLQGLNSPLHF; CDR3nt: TGCGCCAGCAGCTTGCAGGGATTGAATTCACCCCTCCACTTT
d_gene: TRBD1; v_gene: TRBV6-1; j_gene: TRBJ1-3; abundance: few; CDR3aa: CASRTGSSGNTIYF; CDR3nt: TGTGCCAGCAGGACAGGGTCCTCTGGAAACACCATATATTTT
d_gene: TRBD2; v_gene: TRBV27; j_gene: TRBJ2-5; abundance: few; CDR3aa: CASSISSGRQETQYF; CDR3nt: TGTGCCAGCAGCATCTCTTCCGGGAGGCAAGAGACCCAGTACTTC
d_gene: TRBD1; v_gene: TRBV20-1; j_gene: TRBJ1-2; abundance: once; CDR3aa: CSARDRRDRAYYGYTF; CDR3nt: TGCAGTGCTAGAGATAGAAGGGACAGGGCTTACTATGGCTACACCTTC
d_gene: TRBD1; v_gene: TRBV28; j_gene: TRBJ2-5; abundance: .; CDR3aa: CSGSWTGGSETHYF; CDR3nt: TGTTCAGGCAGTTGGACAGGGGGCTCAGAGACCCACTACTTC
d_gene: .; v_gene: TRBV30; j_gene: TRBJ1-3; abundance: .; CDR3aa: CAWRGQGSGNTIYF; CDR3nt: TGTGCCTGGAGGGGCCAGGGATCTGGAAACACCATATATTTT
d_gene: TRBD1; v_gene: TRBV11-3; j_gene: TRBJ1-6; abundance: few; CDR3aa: CASSFQGQNNSPLHF; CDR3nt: TGTGCCAGCAGCTTCCAGGGACAGAATAATTCACCCCTCCACTTT
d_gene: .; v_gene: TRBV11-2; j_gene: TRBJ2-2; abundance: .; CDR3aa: CAIERGLMNTGELFF; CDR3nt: TGTGCCATCGAACGGGGACTTATGAACACCGGGGAGCTGTTTTTT
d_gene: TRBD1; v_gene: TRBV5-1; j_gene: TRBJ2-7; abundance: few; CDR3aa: CASSLTGAYYEQYF; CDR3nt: TGCGCCAGCAGCCTCACAGGGGCCTACTACGAGCAGTACTTC
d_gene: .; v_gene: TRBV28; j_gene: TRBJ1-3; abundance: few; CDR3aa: CASSTGVPSGNTIYF; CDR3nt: TGTGCCAGCAGTACTGGGGTGCCCTCTGGAAACACCATATATTTT
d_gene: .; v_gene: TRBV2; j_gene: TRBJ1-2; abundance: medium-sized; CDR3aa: CASSAANAYGYTF; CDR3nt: TGTGCCAGCAGTGCGGCGAATGCCTATGGCTACACCTTC